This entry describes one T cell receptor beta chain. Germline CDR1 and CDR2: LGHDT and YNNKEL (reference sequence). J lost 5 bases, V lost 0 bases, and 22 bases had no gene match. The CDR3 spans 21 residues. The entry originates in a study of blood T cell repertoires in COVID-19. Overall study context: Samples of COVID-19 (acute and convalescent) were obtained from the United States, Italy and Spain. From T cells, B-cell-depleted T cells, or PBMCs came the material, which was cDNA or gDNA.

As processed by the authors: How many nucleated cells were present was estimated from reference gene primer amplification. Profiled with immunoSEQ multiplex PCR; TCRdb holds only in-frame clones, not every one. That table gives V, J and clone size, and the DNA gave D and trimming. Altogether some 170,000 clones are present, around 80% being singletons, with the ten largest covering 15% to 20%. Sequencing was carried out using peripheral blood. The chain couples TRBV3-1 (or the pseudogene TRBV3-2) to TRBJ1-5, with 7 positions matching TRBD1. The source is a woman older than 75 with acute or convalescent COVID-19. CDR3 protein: CASSQDGETGSFDSNDQPQHF. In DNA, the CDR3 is TGTGCCAGCAGCCAAGATGGCGAGACAGGGAGTTTTGATAGTAATGATCAGCCCCAGCATTTT.